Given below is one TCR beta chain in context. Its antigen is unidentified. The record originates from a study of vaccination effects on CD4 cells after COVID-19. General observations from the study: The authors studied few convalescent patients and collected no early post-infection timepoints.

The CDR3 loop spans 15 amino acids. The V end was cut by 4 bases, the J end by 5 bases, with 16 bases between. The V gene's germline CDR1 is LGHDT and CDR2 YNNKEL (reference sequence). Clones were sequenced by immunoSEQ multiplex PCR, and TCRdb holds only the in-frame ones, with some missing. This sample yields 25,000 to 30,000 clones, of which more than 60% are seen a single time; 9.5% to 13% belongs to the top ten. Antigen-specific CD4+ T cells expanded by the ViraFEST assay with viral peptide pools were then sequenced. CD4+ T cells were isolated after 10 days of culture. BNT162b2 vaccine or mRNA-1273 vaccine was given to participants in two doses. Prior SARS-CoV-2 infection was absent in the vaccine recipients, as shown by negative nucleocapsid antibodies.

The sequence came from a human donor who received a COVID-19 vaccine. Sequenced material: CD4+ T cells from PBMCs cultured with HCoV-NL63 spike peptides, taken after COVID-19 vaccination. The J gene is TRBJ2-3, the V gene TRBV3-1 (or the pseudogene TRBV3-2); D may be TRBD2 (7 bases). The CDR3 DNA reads TGTGCCAGCAGCCCCTTGGGGAGGGGGGGAGATACGCAGTATTTT. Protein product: CASSPLGRGGDTQYF.